The table lists the clone carrying this TCR beta chain with many counts. Trimming left V 2 bases short and J 2 bases short, with 15 bases between. This CDR3 has 16 amino acids. Germline assignment: CDR1 SGHTS and CDR2 YDEGEE. The data originate from a study of neurological immune-mediated disorders. Indicated time point: technical triplicate 3. The unsorted libraries had their origin in 2 million PBMCs stored at -80 C. The authors produced cDNA by 5'RACE using 10-nucleotide random UMIs. The output of every sequencing run exceeded 170 million TCR-beta sequences, derived from 15-18 subjects. TCRdb ran MiXCR on the 5' RACE reads and lists one entry per CDR3 protein. This sample has about 42,000 distinct CDR3 sequences, with 20% to 25% found just once.

The sequenced material came from PBMCs. The chain carries TRBV5-8 and TRBJ2-3; the D gene is possibly TRBD2 (5 bases). This clonotype was obtained from a man in his 60s with HTLV-1-associated myelopathy (HAM/TSP). The chain's CDR3 is CASSFGLYSNTDTQYF. The DNA of the CDR3 is TGTGCCAGCAGCTTTGGACTTTACTCAAACACAGATACGCAGTATTTT.